This paragraph reports one TCR beta chain. In the original processing: Estimates of nucleated cell counts were drawn from the amplification of reference gene primers. Some clones are missing from TCRdb's copy, which holds only in-frame ones; the method was immunoSEQ multiplex PCR. The DNA gave D and trimming, while V, J and clone size come from that table. Of some 75,000 clones detected, 80% to 90% appear once; the ten largest clones hold 0.5% to 0.7%. These data come from a study of blood T cell repertoires in COVID-19. The overall study: There were acute and convalescent COVID-19 samples, and they came from the United States, Italy and Spain. In each case, the material was cDNA or gDNA derived from T cells, B-cell-depleted T cells, or PBMCs.

The V gene end was trimmed by 4 bases and the J gene end by 5 bases; junction bases not matched to a gene: 7. This CDR3 is 15 amino acids long. CDR1 LGHNA and CDR2 YNFKEQ come from the germline V gene. The chain has TRBV4-2 and TRBJ2-5; 10 bases align to TRBD2. This receptor was taken from a man aged 55 to 70 with acute or convalescent COVID-19. What was sequenced was peripheral blood. The CDR3 is CASSPTSGRAETQYF. CDR3 sequence (DNA): TGTGCCAGCAGCCCAACAAGCGGGAGGGCGGAGACCCAGTACTTC.